A selection of T cell receptor beta chains follows, all from one sample in a study of blood T cells in healthy people across ages. TCRdb ran MiXCR on the 5' RACE reads and lists one entry per CDR3 protein. The sample has fewer than 1,000,000 distinct CDR3 sequences; 35% to 60% are singletons. Sequencing was done on a sample of blood. These receptors were collected from a man older than 75 in good health. CDR3s include the opening cysteine and the closing phenylalanine or tryptophan.

V gene: TRBV6-5; J gene: TRBJ2-1; CDR3 protein: CASSYSMAGVYEQFF
V gene: TRBV20-1; J gene: TRBJ2-1; CDR3 protein: CSARDAGGRNEQFF
V gene: TRBV5-1; J gene: TRBJ1-1; CDR3 protein: CASSLGRTNTEAFF
V gene: TRBV6-6; J gene: TRBJ1-2; CDR3 protein: CASSYSPNRDGYTF
V gene: TRBV25-1; J gene: TRBJ2-7; CDR3 protein: CTSSESGYLGGESSYEQYF
V gene: TRBV20-1; J gene: TRBJ1-6; CDR3 protein: CSARGGAANSPLHF
V gene: TRBV12-3/TRBV12-4; J gene: TRBJ2-1; CDR3 protein: CASSSDRSSYSEQFF
V gene: TRBV20-1; J gene: TRBJ2-7; CDR3 protein: CSAGGLAAYEQYF
V gene: TRBV7-8; J gene: TRBJ2-7; CDR3 protein: CASSLVLGYEQYF
V gene: TRBV5-1; J gene: TRBJ1-1; CDR3 protein: CASSLAPANTEAFF
V gene: TRBV5-1; J gene: TRBJ2-2; CDR3 protein: CASSAFGQTNTGELFF
V gene: TRBV25-1; J gene: TRBJ2-1; CDR3 protein: CAGSPANSYNEQFF
V gene: TRBV7-2; J gene: TRBJ2-5; CDR3 protein: CASSLESTSGRHEQYF
V gene: TRBV6-2/TRBV6-3; J gene: NA; CDR3 protein: CASSRTRDRDNNEQYF
V gene: TRBV29-1; J gene: NA; CDR3 protein: CSVVRVGGPLKETQYF
V gene: TRBV6-1; J gene: TRBJ2-7; CDR3 protein: CASNSEDSTYEQYF
V gene: TRBV3-1; J gene: TRBJ2-7; CDR3 protein: CASSFGTGEDEQYF
V gene: TRBV4-1; J gene: TRBJ2-7; CDR3 protein: CASSQRLEGHEQYF
V gene: TRBV6-1; J gene: TRBJ1-5; CDR3 protein: CASRGTGMSFQPQHF
V gene: TRBV14; J gene: NA; CDR3 protein: CASSQEVWSEQYF
V gene: TRBV5-1; J gene: TRBJ2-3; CDR3 protein: CASSPLRTSGSTDTQYF
V gene: TRBV12-3/TRBV12-4; J gene: TRBJ2-5; CDR3 protein: CASILGEQTQYF
V gene: TRBV18; J gene: TRBJ2-5; CDR3 protein: CASAPTTGEQYF
V gene: TRBV24-1; J gene: TRBJ2-1; CDR3 protein: CATSDLYASGYNEQFF
V gene: TRBV5-1; J gene: TRBJ2-6; CDR3 protein: CASTGGPGANVLTF
V gene: TRBV20-1; J gene: TRBJ2-3; CDR3 protein: CSATLGVSTDTQYF
V gene: TRBV11-2; J gene: TRBJ2-7; CDR3 protein: CASSTETGTGASYEQYF
V gene: TRBV18; J gene: TRBJ2-6; CDR3 protein: CASSPGGSGADVLTF
V gene: TRBV5-1; J gene: TRBJ1-4; CDR3 protein: CASSGGMTGLNEKLFF
V gene: TRBV7-2; J gene: TRBJ1-1; CDR3 protein: CASSVEGTLNQDTEAFF
V gene: TRBV20-1; J gene: TRBJ2-3; CDR3 protein: CSAPGRADTQYF
V gene: TRBV4-1; J gene: TRBJ2-5; CDR3 protein: CASSQERQVDLTWETQYF
V gene: TRBV27; J gene: TRBJ2-3; CDR3 protein: CASRLTQGTDTQYF
V gene: TRBV12-3/TRBV12-4; J gene: TRBJ2-3; CDR3 protein: CASSPFGGAGPDTQYF
V gene: TRBV5-1; J gene: TRBJ2-3; CDR3 protein: CASSSLAGTTADTQYF
V gene: TRBV9; J gene: TRBJ1-1; CDR3 protein: CASSSTRTEAFF
V gene: TRBV28; J gene: TRBJ1-4; CDR3 protein: CASSLHWGEKLFF
V gene: TRBV27; J gene: TRBJ2-3; CDR3 protein: CASSQKPPGLASDTQYF
V gene: TRBV12-3/TRBV12-4; J gene: TRBJ2-1; CDR3 protein: CASSLAGRGSEQFF
V gene: TRBV5-5; J gene: TRBJ2-7; CDR3 protein: CASSSSDRDDYEQYF
V gene: TRBV14; J gene: TRBJ2-2; CDR3 protein: CASSISHRVGELFF
V gene: TRBV12-3/TRBV12-4; J gene: TRBJ1-5; CDR3 protein: CASSLDWEPGQPQHF
V gene: TRBV12-3/TRBV12-4; J gene: TRBJ1-1; CDR3 protein: CASSFRGRVNTEAFF
V gene: TRBV5-1; J gene: TRBJ2-7; CDR3 protein: CASSLAVGIDVTYEQYF
V gene: TRBV7-2; J gene: TRBJ2-1; CDR3 protein: CASSPGSRVNEQFF
V gene: TRBV20-1; J gene: TRBJ2-5; CDR3 protein: CSASLTSARAPETQYF
V gene: TRBV4-3; J gene: TRBJ2-3; CDR3 protein: CTSSQDLQRSTDTQYF